What follows is one TCR beta chain and its context. This clone has a handful of counts. Its antigen is unknown. No much larger clone is present one base from it, and per-base qualities are unavailable. The receptor library was made with the immunoSEQ multiplex PCR assay. For the multiplex PCR, a mixture combining 60 forward primers for TCR Vbeta segments and 13 reverse primers for TCR Jbeta segments was used. The CDR3 region of rearranged TCR beta genes was amplified from genomic DNA with a multiplex PCR assay. The amplified TCR beta libraries were sequenced on the Illumina HiSeq System as 87-base-pair reads. Concerning the study's data processing: In a later analysis, tens of millions of unique TCR beta chains were counted across the roughly 610 repertoires, and approximately 11 million of these chains were shared by at least two donors. A nearest-neighbor algorithm error-corrected the raw reads and collapsed the reads into unique sequences, merging closely related sequences to remove PCR and sequencing errors. Alignment of CDR3 sequences to IMGT reference sequences was used to assign V, D and J gene segments. For a sequence to be retained, a match of at least six nucleotides to both a V gene segment and a J gene segment was required. A rearrangement was called productive if the CDR3 had no stop codons and remained in frame with V and J, and every other rearrangement was called non-productive. Following IMGT convention, CDR3 was defined as the stretch from the second conserved V-encoded cysteine up to the conserved J-encoded phenylalanine. The earlier analysis of about 560 of the donors excluded any sequence lacking an unambiguous match to a single V gene segment. In an earlier analysis of around 590 of the donors, a V segment was called functional when productive rearrangements were above 56.7%, and segregating when the standard deviation between donors exceeded 5%. A statistical classification framework was built to diagnose cytomegalovirus status from the catalog of TCR beta chain sequences. In a later analysis, TCR nucleotide sequences were compared against IMGT/GENE-DB human TR gene sequences so that V and J genes could be assigned. A later analysis assigned CDR3 sequences and most-parsimonious VDJ recombination scenarios with the TCRdist pipeline. A later analysis defined each TCR beta chain by its CDR3 amino acid sequence plus V-gene family, and excluded reads lacking a unique V-gene family. As a way to deal with suspected cross-contamination and a sequencing artifact, a later analysis dropped hundreds of nucleotide sequences that were highly shared and had low generation probability. In a later analysis, a clonal expansion index for each public chain was calculated from normalized within-repertoire ranks of inferred template counts. A later analysis computed generation probabilities with a VDJ recombination model fitted to out-of-frame rearrangements, and checked the results against IGoR. In a later analysis, TCR-TCR, TCR-HLA and TCR-CMV co-occurrence was scored with hypergeometric tests, and a repertoire-size bias correction was applied to TCR pairs. To estimate false discovery rates, a later analysis permuted the HLA or CMV assignments 20 times. In a later analysis, co-occurring TCRs were grouped using DBSCAN, and TCRdist sequence similarity was added for clustering within HLA-allele-positive subsets. Co-occurrence clustering excluded repertoires with fewer than 30,000 or more than 120,000 public chains, plus five with anomalous nucleotide sharing. Imported from immuneACCESS, the table was reduced by TCRdb to in-frame sequences with V and J called. These copies leave out some clones; in studies compared against another copy, an unresolved V gene accounts for under half, and the cause of the remainder is not known. From that table come the V and J calls and clone size; the DNA was used to work out D and trimming. Recorded for this sample are approximately 160,000 clones; more than 65% of them occurred a single time. Jointly, the top ten make up 2.5% to 3% of the sample.

These data belong to a study of cytomegalovirus exposure and HLA in healthy donors (dated by TCRdb to 2015 to 2018). For the study in its entirety: According to an earlier analysis of a few hundred of the donors, 150 million to 200 million T cells yielded 100 million or so unique TCR beta sequences and 250 to 350 Gb of sequence data. A later genetic analysis took genome-wide SNP genotypes for about 65% of the roughly 670 donors and used that subset as a discovery cohort. To study patterns of TCR occurrence, a later analysis re-analyzed previously published TCR beta repertoires from under 750 donors and added high-resolution HLA genotyping. Approximately 300 gigabases of sequencing data and approximately 92 million unique TCR sequences made up an early release that covered several hundred HLA-typed donors. The genetic ancestry cluster associated with self-reported Caucasian donors included over 65% of the 398 genotyped donors. The T cell repertoires of several hundred subjects were profiled by immunosequencing and related to cytomegalovirus serostatus. Along with the roughly 700-subject first cohort, a separate validation cohort of approximately 110 different subjects was used. The later analysis used no new phenotypic data to find candidate immune exposures, relying instead on TCR beta sequences and their occurrence across donors. Roughly 5 DR-DQ haplotypes were treated as single units for association and clustering because of strong linkage in the cohort. Across about 370 genotyped donors of the cohort, an average of 235,054 unique TCR beta nucleotide sequences per donor were sequenced, and around 20% of those sequences were non-productive. Typing coverage varied by locus: 629-630 donors for A, B, C, DRB1 and DQB1; under 550 for DQA1; approximately 570 for DPA1; some 470 for DPB1. All discovery cohort repertoires had been generated using a single sequencing platform. The study aimed to test whether cataloging public T cell receptors could reveal signatures of past pathogen exposure. To predict cytomegalovirus infection status, the study combined high-throughput TCR immunosequencing, statistical association of individual TCRs with disease status, and machine learning. In an earlier analysis of roughly 540 of the donors, high-throughput TCR beta sequencing was used to judge whether each TCR beta V gene segment behaved as functional or pseudogenic. Alongside the repertoire data, information on donor age, sex, ethnicity and CMV serostatus was compiled. Class I and class II HLA loci were covered by the typing at four-digit resolution. Broad study findings and their caveats: Because the 87-base-pair reads could not distinguish some IMGT-functional V segments, including TRBV6-2 and TRBV6-3, those segments were excluded. The presence/absence analyses assumed that sequencing depth was roughly uniform across donors, and that assumption may not be true. Correlated functional status among segregating V segments might be attributable to linkage disequilibrium, but an unknown experimental factor could not be ruled out. For the cohort, immune exposure information was limited to CMV serostatus. According to the authors, the approach could potentially be generalized to other disease states and immunological phenotypes. The sequencing pipeline was judged likely to have produced a cluster of highly shared sequence variants as a technical artifact. V-gene and J-gene trimming of TCR beta chains was associated with a missense DCLRE1C variant in a later genetic analysis, and the association was replicated in an independent cohort. Because counts were too low, roughly 16 rarely observed V segments, including chromosome 9 orphons, were excluded from the earlier analysis of some 590 of the donors. Strong co-occurrence of HLA alleles, especially DR and DQ, made assigning TCR associations to individual alleles difficult. The cohort was sequenced for TCR beta chains only, and without alpha or paired-chain data the features that could be detected were limited. A few of the identified cytomegalovirus-associated TCR beta chains were confirmed in vitro to be specific for cytomegalovirus antigens. Compared with the roughly 670-donor mean, donors in an Asian-associated ancestry cluster had fewer N-insertions in productive TCRs, according to a later genetic analysis. According to a later analysis, parvovirus B19, influenza, CMV and Epstein-Barr virus appeared linked to several top co-occurrence clusters. HLA typing was unavailable for some donors at each locus, so association tests used only the typed subset. A later analysis found that HLA-associated TCR beta chains were more clonally expanded and had lower generation probabilities than equally common non-associated chains. According to a later analysis, TCR association rates differed among HLA loci, with DRB1 alleles showing the most associated TCRs and HLA-C alleles showing the fewest. A further reported finding was that TCR beta sequences accurately predicted the HLA-A and HLA-B alleles for most subjects in the first cohort. According to a later analysis, most CMV-associated TCR beta chains appeared to be HLA-restricted, and the HLA associations seemed to be driven largely by CMV exposure. In the study, around 150 TCR beta chains were listed as associated with cytomegalovirus. The classifier was reported to diagnose cytomegalovirus status with high specificity and sensitivity in both the original cohort and the validation cohort. An earlier analysis of several hundred of the donors showed that most TCR beta V segments appeared in productive rearrangements either about 87% or about 30% of the time, which broadly matched IMGT annotations. At a false discovery rate of 0.05, a later analysis linked under 20,000 TCR beta sequences to specific HLA alleles. Most TCR sequences were seen in very few donors, while some public TCRs were found in many individuals.

The cohort consisted of hundreds of healthy bone marrow donors. At the time of sampling, every cohort member was nominally healthy, though immune exposures that went unrecorded were likely present. The donor was CMV seropositive and was included in the group of 289 seropositive cohort members. Every donor gave a peripheral blood sample, and the peripheral blood mononuclear cells from that sample were used for TCR beta sequencing. Genomic DNA extraction from the blood cell samples was performed with the Qiagen DNeasy Blood Extraction Kit. Its CDR3 holds 14 amino acids, cysteine through phenylalanine. The read is trimmed to its CDR3 DNA, 42 bases read in frame from base 1. V is cut by 2 bases and J by 12 bases, and the space between the germline ends is 17 bases. From the germline V gene, CDR1 is MDHEN and CDR2 is SYDVKM.

Sequenced: PBMCs. The origin of this receptor is a woman in her forties in good health and CMV-seropositive. The rearranged chain carries TRBV28 and TRBJ2-1; TRBD1 is possibly the D segment (6 matching bases). The CDR3 protein sequence reads: CASSLTRGIGGQFF. The DNA sequence reads TGTGCCAGCAGTTTAACTAGAGGGATAGGGGGGCAGTTCTTC. Beyond the CDR3, the reference TRBV28 and TRBJ2-1 genes provide the residues; the full variable domain reads: DVKVTQSSRYLVKRTGEKVFLECVQDMDHENMFWYRQDPGLGLRLIYFSYDVKMKEKGDIPEGYSVSREKKERFSLILESASTNQTSMYLCASSLTRGIGGQFFGPGTRLTVL.